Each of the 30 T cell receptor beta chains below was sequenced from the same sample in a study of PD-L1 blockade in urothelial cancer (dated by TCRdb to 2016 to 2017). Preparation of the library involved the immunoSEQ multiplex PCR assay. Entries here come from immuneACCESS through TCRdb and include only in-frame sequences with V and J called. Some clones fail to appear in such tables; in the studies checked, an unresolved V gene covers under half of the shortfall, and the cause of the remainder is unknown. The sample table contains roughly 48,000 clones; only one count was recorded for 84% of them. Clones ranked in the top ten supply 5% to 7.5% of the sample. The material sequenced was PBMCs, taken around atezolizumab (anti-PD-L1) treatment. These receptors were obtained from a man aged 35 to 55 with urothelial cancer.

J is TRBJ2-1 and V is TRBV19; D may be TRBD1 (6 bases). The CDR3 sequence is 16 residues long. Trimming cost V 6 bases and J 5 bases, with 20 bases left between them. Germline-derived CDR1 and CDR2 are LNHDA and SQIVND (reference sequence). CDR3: CASSPGQGTLDNEQFF. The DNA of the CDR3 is TGTGCCAGTAGCCCCGGGCAGGGGACACTTGACAATGAGCAGTTCTTC. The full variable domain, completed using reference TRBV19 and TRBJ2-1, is DGGITQSPKYLFRKEGQNVTLSCEQNLNHDAMYWYRQDPGQGLRLIYYSQIVNDFQKGDIAEGYSVSREKKESFPLTVTSAQKNPTAFYLCASSPGQGTLDNEQFFGPGTRLTVL.

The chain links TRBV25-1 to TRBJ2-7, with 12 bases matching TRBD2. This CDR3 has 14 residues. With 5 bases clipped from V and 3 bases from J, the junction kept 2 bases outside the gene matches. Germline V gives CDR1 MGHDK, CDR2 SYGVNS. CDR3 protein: CASSLLAGGYEQYF. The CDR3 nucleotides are TGTGCCAGCAGTTTACTAGCGGGGGGCTACGAGCAGTACTTC.

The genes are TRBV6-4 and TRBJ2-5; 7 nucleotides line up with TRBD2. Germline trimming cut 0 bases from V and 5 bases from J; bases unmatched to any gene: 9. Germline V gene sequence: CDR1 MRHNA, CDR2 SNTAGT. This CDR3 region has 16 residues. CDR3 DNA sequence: TGTGCCAGCAGTGACTCGAGTATTGGCGGGAGCGAGACCCAGTACTTC. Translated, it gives CASSDSSIGGSETQYF.

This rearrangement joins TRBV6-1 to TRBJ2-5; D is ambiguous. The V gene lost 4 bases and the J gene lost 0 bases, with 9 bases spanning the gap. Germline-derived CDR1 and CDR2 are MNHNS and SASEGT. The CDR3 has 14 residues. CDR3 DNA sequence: TGTGCCAGCAGTGGTGAGATCTACCAAGAGACCCAGTACTTC. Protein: CASSGEIYQETQYF.

CDR3 region: CASSSPSTKNIQYF. The CDR3 coding sequence is TGCGCCAGCAGCAGCCCTAGCACCAAAAACATTCAGTACTTC. This sequence joins TRBV5-1 and TRBJ2-4; weak D call: TRBD2 (5 bases). The CDR3 extends over 14 amino acids. Per the germline V gene, CDR1 is SGHRS and CDR2 is YFSETQ. Trimming cost V 4 bases and J 2 bases, with 10 bases left between them.

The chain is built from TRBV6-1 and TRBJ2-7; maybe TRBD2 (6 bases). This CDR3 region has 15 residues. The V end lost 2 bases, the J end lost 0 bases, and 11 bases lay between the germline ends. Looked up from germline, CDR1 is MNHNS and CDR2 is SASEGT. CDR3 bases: TGTGCCAGCAGTGAATACGGGGGAGGCTCCTACGAGCAGTACTTC. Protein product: CASSEYGGGSYEQYF.

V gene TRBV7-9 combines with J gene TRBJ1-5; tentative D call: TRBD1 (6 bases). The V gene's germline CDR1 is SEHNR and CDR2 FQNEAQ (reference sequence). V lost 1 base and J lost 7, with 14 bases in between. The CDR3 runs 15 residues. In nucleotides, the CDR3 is TGTGCCAGCAGCTTAGGGGACACTGCTATCCAGCCCCAGCATTTT. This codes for CASSLGDTAIQPQHF.

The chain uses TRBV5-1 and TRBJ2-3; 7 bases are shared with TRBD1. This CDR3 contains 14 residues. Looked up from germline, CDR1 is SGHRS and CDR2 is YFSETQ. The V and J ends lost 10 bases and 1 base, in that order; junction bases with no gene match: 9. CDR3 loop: CASSGGRGTDTQYF. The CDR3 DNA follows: TGCGCCTCATCAGGGGGTCGGGGCACAGATACGCAGTATTTT.

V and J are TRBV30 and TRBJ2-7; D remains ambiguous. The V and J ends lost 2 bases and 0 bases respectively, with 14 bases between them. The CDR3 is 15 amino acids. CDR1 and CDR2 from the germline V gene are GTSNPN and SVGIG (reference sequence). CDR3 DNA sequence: TGTGCCTGGAGTCCCCCCGGAGTCTACTCCTACGAGCAGTACTTC. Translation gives CAWSPPGVYSYEQYF.

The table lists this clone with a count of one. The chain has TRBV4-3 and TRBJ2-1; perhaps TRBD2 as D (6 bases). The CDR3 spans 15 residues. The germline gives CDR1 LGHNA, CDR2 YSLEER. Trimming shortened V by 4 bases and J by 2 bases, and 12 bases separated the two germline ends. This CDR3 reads CASSPFPSAYNEQFF. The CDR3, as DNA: TGCGCCAGCAGCCCCTTCCCTAGCGCCTACAATGAGCAGTTCTTC.

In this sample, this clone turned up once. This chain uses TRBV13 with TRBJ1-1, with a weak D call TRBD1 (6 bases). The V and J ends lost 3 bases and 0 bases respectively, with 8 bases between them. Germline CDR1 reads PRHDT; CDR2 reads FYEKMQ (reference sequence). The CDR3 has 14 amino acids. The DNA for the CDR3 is TGTGCCAGCAGCTTCGGACAGATGAACACTGAAGCTTTCTTT. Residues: CASSFGQMNTEAFF.

The chain's CDR3 is CASSLAGTSGSYEQYF. CDR3 coding DNA: TGTGCCAGCAGCTTAGCTGGTACTAGCGGCTCCTACGAGCAGTACTTC. The chain joins TRBV11-3 to TRBJ2-7, with 8 bases aligning to TRBD2. Germline assignment: CDR1 SGHNT and CDR2 YENEEA. The CDR3 has 16 residues. Unmatched junction bases numbered 5, after V lost 1 base and J lost 0 bases.

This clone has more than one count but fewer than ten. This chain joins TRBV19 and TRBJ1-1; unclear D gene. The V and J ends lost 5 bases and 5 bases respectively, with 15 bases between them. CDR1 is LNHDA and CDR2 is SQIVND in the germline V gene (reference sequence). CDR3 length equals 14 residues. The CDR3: CASSPGRLSTEAFF. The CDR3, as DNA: TGTGCCAGTAGTCCAGGCCGGCTATCGACTGAAGCTTTCTTT.

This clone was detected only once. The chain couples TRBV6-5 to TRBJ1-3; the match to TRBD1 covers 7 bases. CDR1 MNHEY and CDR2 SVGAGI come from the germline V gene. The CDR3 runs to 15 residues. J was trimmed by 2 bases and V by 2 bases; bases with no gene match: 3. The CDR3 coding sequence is TGTGCCAGCAGTTACGACAGGGCCACTGGAAACACCATATATTTT. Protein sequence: CASSYDRATGNTIYF.

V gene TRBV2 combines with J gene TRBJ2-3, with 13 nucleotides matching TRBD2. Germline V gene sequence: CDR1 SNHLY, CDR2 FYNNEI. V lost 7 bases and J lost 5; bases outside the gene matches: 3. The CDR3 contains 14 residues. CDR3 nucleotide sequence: TGTGCCAGCATGACTAGCGGGAGGATAGATACGCAGTATTTT. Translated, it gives CASMTSGRIDTQYF.

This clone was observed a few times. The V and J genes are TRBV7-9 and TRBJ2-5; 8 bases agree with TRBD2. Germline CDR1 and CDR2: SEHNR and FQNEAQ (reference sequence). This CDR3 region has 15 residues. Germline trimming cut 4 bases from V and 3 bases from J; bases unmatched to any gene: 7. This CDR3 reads CASSSKREREETQYF. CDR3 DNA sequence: TGTGCCAGCAGCTCCAAGCGGGAGAGAGAAGAGACCCAGTACTTC.

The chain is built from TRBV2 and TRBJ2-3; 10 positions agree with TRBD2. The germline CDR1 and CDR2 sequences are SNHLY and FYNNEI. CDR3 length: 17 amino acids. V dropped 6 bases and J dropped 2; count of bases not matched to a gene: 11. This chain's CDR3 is CASRMGFTSGDTDTQYF. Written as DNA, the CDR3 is TGTGCCAGCAGGATGGGCTTTACTAGCGGGGACACAGATACGCAGTATTTT.

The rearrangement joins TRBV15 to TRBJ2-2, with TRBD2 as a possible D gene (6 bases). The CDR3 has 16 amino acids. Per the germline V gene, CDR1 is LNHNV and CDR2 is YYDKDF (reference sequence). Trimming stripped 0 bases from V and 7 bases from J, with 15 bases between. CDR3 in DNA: TGTGCCACCAGCAGAGATCTTGTAGCGGCAAACGGGGAGCTGTTTTTT. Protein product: CATSRDLVAANGELFF.

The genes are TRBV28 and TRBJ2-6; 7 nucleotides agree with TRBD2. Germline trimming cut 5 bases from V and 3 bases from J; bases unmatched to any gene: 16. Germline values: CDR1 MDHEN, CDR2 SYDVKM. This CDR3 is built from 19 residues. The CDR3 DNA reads TGTGCCAGCAGTACCCCGGGAGGCAGGGAGGGAGATGGGGCCAACGTCCTGACTTTC. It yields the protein CASSTPGGREGDGANVLTF.

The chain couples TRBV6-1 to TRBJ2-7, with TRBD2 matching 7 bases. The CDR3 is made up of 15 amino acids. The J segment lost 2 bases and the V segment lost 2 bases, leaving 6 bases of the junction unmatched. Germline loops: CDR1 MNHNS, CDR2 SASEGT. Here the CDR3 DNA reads TGTGCCAGCAGTGAAATGGCTAGCGGTGCCTACGAGCAGTACTTC. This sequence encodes CASSEMASGAYEQYF.

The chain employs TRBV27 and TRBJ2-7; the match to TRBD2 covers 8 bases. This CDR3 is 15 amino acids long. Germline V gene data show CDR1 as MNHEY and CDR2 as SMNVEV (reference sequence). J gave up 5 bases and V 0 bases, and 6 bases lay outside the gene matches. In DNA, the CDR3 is TGTGCCAGCAGTTTATCGGGGACTAGGCTCGACGAGCAGTACTTC. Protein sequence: CASSLSGTRLDEQYF.

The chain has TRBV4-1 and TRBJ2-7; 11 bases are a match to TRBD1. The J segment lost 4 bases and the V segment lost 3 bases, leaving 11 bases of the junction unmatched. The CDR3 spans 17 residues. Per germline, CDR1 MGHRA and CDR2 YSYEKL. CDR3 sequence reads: CASSQESLDRGRYEQYF. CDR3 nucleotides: TGCGCCAGCAGCCAGGAAAGTTTGGACAGGGGGCGGTACGAGCAGTACTTC.

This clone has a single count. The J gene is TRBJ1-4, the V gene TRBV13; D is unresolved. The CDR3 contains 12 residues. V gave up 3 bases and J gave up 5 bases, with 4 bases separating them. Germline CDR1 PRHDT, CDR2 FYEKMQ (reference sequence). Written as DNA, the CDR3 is TGTGCCAGCAGCTTGAGCAATGAAAAACTGTTTTTT. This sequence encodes CASSLSNEKLFF. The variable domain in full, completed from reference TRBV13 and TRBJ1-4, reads AAGVIQSPRHLIKEKRETATLKCYPIPRHDTVYWYQQGPGQDPQFLISFYEKMQSDKGSIPDRFSAQQFSDYHSELNMSSLELGDSALYFCASSLSNEKLFFGSGTQLSVL.

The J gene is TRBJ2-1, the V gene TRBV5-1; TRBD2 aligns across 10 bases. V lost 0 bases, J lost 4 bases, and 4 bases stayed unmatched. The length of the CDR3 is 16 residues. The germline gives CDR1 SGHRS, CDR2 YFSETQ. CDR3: CASSLVGTSVYNEQFF. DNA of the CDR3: TGCGCCAGCAGCTTGGTGGGGACTAGCGTTTACAATGAGCAGTTCTTC.

CDR3 loop: CASKKLAGQSSYEQYF. Here the CDR3 DNA reads TGTGCCAGCAAGAAACTAGCGGGGCAAAGCTCCTACGAGCAGTACTTC. The rearrangement links TRBV6-6 to TRBJ2-7, with 10 positions matching TRBD2. The germline V gene has CDR1 MNHNY and CDR2 SVGAGI (reference sequence). There are 16 residues in the CDR3. V lost 7 bases, J lost 0 bases, and 9 bases stayed unmatched.

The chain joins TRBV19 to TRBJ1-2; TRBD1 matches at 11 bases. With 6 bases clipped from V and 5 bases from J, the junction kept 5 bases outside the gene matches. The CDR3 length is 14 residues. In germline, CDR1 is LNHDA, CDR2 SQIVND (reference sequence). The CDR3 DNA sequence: TGTGCCAGTAGGGACAGGGGGCGCGAATATGGCTACACCTTC. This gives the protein CASRDRGREYGYTF.

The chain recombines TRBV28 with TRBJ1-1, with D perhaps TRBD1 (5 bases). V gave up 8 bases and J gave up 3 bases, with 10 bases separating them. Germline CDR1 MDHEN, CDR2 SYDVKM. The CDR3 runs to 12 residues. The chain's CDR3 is CASRGGDTEAFF. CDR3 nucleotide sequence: TGTGCCAGCCGGGGCGGGGACACTGAAGCTTTCTTT.

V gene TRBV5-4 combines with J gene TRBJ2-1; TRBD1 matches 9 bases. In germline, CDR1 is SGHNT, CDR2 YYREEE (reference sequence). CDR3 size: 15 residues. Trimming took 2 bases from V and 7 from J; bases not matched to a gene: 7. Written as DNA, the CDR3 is TGTGCCAGCAGCTTTTTAGGGACAGGGCGGAATGAGCAGTTCTTC. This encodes CASSFLGTGRNEQFF.

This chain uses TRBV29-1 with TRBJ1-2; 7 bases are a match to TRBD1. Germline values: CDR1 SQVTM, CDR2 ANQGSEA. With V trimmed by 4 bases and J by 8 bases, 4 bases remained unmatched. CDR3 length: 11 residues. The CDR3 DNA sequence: TGCAGCGTTGGACAGGGAGAAGGCTACACCTTC. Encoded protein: CSVGQGEGYTF.

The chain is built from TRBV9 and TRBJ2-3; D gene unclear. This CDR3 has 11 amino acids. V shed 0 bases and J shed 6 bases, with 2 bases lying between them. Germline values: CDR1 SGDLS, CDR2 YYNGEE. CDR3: CASSVADTQYF. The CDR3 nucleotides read TGTGCCAGCAGCGTAGCTGATACGCAGTATTTT.